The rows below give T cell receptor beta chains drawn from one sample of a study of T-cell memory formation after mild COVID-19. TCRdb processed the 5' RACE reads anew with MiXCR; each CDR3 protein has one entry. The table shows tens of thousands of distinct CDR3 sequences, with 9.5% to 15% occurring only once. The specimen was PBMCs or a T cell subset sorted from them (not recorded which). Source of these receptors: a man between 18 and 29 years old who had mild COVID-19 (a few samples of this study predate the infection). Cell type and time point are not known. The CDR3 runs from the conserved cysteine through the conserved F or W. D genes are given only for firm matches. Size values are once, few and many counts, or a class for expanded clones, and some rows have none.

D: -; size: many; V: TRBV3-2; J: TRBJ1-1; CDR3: CASSLCGGGPNTEAFF; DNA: TGTGCCAGCAGCCTCTGTGGGGGGGGTCCAAACACTGAAGCTTTCTTT
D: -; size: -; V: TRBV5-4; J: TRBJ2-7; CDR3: CASSLDGGYEQYF; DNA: TGTGCCAGCAGCTTGGATGGGGGATACGAGCAGTACTTC
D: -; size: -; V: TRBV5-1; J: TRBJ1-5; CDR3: CASSLGLGESQPQHF; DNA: TGCGCCAGCAGCTTGGGCCTGGGTGAGAGCCAGCCCCAGCATTTT
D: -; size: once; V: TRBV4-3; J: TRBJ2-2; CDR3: CASSQTGAGITGELFF; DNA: TGCGCCAGCAGCCAGACGGGTGCGGGGATCACCGGGGAGCTGTTTTTT
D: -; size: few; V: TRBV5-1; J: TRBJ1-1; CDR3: CASSYYQGANTEAFF; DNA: TGCGCCAGCAGCTATTACCAGGGAGCGAACACTGAAGCTTTCTTT
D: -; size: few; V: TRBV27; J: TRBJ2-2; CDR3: CATSGSGELFF; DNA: TGTGCCACCTCAGGGAGCGGGGAGCTGTTTTTT
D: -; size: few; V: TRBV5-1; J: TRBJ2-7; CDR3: CASSLVGEGYEQYF; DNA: TGCGCCAGCAGCTTGGTAGGGGAAGGTTACGAGCAGTACTTC
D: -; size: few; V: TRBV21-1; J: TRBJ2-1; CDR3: CASRARITESYNEQFF; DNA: TGTGCCAGCAGGGCCCGGATTACCGAGTCCTACAATGAGCAGTTCTTC
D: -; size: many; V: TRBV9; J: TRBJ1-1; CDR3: CASSPRAGPEAFF; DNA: TGTGCCAGCAGTCCCAGGGCCGGCCCCGAAGCTTTCTTT
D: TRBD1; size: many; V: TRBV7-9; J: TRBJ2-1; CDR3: CASSSRTGTNEQFF; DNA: TGTGCCAGCAGCTCGAGGACAGGGACCAATGAGCAGTTCTTC
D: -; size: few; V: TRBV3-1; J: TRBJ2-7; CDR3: CASSQDHDLAIYEQYF; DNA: TGTGCCAGCAGCCAAGATCACGATTTGGCAATCTACGAGCAGTACTTC
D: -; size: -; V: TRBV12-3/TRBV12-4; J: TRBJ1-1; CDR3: CASTWDNRWTEAFF; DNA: TGTGCCAGCACCTGGGACAACCGGTGGACTGAAGCTTTCTTT
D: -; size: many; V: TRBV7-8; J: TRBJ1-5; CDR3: CASSLRGAQPQHF; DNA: TGTGCCAGCAGCTTACGAGGGGCCCAGCCCCAGCATTTT
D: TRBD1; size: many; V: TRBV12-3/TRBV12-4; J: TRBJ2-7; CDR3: CASSSGTGGYEQYF; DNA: TGTGCCAGCAGTTCGGGGACAGGGGGCTACGAGCAGTACTTC
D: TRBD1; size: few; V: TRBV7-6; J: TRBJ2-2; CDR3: CASRIKPGQHTGELFF; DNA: TGTGCCAGCAGGATTAAACCGGGACAGCACACCGGGGAGCTGTTTTTT
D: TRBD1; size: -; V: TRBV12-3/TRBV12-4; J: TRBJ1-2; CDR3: CASSSDRIYGYTF; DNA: TGTGCCAGCAGTTCGGACAGGATCTATGGCTACACCTTC
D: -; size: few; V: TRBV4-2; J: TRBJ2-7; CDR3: CASSPNQGSYEQYF; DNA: TGTGCCAGCAGCCCAAACCAGGGATCCTATGAGCAGTACTTC
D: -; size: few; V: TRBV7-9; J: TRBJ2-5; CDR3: CASSLGALQETQYF; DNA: TGTGCCAGCAGCTTAGGAGCGTTGCAAGAGACCCAGTACTTC
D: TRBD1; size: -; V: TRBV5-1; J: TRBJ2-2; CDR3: CASSPRTGRPGELFF; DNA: TGCGCCAGCAGCCCCCGGACAGGCCGTCCCGGGGAGCTGTTTTTT
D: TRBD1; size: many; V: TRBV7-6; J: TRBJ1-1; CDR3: CASSPGGLTEAFF; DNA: TGTGCCAGCAGCCCAGGGGGCCTCACTGAAGCTTTCTTT
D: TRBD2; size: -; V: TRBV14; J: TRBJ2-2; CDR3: CASSHQTSGGQTGELFF; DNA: TGTGCCAGCAGCCATCAGACTAGCGGGGGTCAGACCGGGGAGCTGTTTTTT
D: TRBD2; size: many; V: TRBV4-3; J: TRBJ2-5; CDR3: CASSQGASGVKTQYF; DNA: TGCGCCAGCAGCCAAGGCGCTAGCGGGGTAAAGACCCAGTACTTC
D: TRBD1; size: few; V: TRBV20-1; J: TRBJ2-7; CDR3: CSASGTGAYEQYF; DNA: TGCAGTGCTTCCGGGACAGGGGCCTACGAGCAGTACTTC
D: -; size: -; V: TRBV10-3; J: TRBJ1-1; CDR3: CAISESKQLNTEAFF; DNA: TGTGCCATCAGTGAGTCGAAACAGCTGAACACTGAAGCTTTCTTT
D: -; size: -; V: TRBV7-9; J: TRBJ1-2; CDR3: CASSGGQYGYTF; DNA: TGTGCCAGCAGCGGAGGGCAATATGGCTACACCTTC
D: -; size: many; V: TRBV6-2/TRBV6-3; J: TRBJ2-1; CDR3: CASTYSNEQFF; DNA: TGTGCCAGCACCTACAGCAATGAGCAGTTCTTC
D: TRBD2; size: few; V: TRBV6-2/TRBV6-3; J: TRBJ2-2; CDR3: CASSPIAGFANTGELFF; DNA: TGTGCCAGCAGTCCAATAGCGGGGTTTGCGAACACCGGGGAGCTGTTTTTT
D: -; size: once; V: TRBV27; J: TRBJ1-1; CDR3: CASSLTGPGDTEAFF; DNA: TGTGCCAGCAGCCTTACCGGGCCCGGGGATACTGAAGCTTTCTTT
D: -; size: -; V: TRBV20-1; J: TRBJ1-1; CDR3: CSGVGERYTEAFF; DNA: TGCAGTGGGGTGGGGGAAAGATACACTGAAGCTTTCTTT
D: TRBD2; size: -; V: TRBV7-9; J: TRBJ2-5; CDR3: CASSPGTSSQETQYF; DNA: TGTGCCAGCAGCCCCGGGACTAGCAGCCAAGAGACCCAGTACTTC
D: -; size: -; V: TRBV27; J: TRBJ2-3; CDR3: CASNTGTDTQYF; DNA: TGTGCCAGCAACACGGGCACAGATACGCAGTATTTT
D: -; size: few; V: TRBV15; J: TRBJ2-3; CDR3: CATSRGASTTDTQYF; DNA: TGTGCCACCAGCAGAGGGGCTAGTACGACAGATACGCAGTATTTT
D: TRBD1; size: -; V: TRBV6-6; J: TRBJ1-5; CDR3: CASRTGTEPNQPQHF; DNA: TGTGCCAGCAGAACCGGGACAGAACCCAATCAGCCCCAGCATTTT
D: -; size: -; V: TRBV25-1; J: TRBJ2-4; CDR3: CASSESLDWYF; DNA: TGTGCCAGCAGTGAATCTCTGGACTGGTACTTC
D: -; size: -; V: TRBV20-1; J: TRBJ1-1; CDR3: CSASGRGNTEAFF; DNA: TGCAGTGCTAGCGGCAGGGGGAACACTGAAGCTTTCTTT
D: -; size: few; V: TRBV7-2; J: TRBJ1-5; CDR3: CASSALPGGANQPQHF; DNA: TGTGCCAGCAGCGCCCTTCCTGGGGGGGCCAATCAGCCCCAGCATTTT
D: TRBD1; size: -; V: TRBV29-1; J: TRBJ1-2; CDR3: CSVTGGNYGYTF; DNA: TGCAGCGTCACAGGGGGCAACTATGGCTACACCTTC
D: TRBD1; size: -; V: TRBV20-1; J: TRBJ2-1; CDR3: CSATDRDRPYNEQFF; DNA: TGCAGTGCTACAGACCGGGACAGGCCTTACAATGAGCAGTTCTTC
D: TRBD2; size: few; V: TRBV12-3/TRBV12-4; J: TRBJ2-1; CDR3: CASTPGLAGGPGFF; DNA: TGTGCCAGCACCCCGGGACTAGCGGGGGGGCCAGGGTTCTTC
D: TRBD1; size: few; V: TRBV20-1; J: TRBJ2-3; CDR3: CSARGDRGSDTQYF; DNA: TGCAGTGCAAGAGGGGACAGGGGTTCAGATACGCAGTATTTT
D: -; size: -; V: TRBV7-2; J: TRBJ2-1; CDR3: CASSLDLAQFF; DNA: TGTGCCAGCAGCTTAGATCTAGCGCAGTTCTTC
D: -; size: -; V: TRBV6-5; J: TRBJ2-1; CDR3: CASGVGPYNEQFF; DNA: TGTGCCAGCGGAGTCGGACCCTACAATGAGCAGTTCTTC
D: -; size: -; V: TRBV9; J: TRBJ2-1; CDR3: CASSVDSYNEQFF; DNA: TGTGCCAGCAGCGTAGATTCGTACAATGAGCAGTTCTTC
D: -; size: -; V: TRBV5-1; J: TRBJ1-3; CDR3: CASSLAVSPGNTIYF; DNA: TGCGCCAGCAGCTTGGCCGTTTCACCCGGAAACACCATATATTTT
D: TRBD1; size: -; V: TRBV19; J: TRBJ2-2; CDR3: CASSLPGQGRTGELFF; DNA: TGTGCCAGTAGCCTACCGGGACAGGGTCGCACCGGGGAGCTGTTTTTT